These 27 T cell receptor beta chains originate from one sample sequenced in a study of human T cells and chemical hapten exposure (dated by TCRdb to the early 2020s). In the paper's terms, the time point label means: patch test 3, about 24 weeks after DPC sensitization. This specimen's treatment or condition label, per the study, means: therapeutic diphenylcyclopropenone sensitization with weekly scalp DPC. The library was generated by RACE. TCRdb records NextSeq 500 as the sequencer. TCRdb cleaned the public reads at Q25 with fastp, built clones with MiXCR and kept in-frame beta chains. Duplicate CDR3 protein sequences are folded into a single record with the most common DNA and genes. Across this sample there are roughly 100,000 distinct CDR3 sequences, with under 35% seen only once. The ten largest clones add up to roughly 2.7% of the sample. The material was whole blood, obtained in connection with sensitization to the hapten diphenylcyclopropenone (DPC). These receptors all come from a man between 40 and 49 years old with alopecia areata. Some clones in this sample may be carry-over from other donors' samples.

The genes are TRBV20-1 and TRBJ2-7; the match to TRBD1 covers 10 bases. Germline V lookup: CDR1 DFQATT, CDR2 SNEGSKA (reference sequence). V was clipped by 3 bases and J by 1 base; unmatched bases: 6. The CDR3 length is 15 residues. The CDR3 coding sequence is TGCAGTGCTAGTGGTCCGGGACAGGGGTCCTACGAGCAGTACTTC. Amino acids: CSASGPGQGSYEQYF.

The genes are TRBV25-1 and TRBJ2-1; no reliable D call. Trimming shortened V by 4 bases and J by 8 bases, and 6 bases separated the two germline ends. This CDR3 has 11 residues. Germline loops: CDR1 MGHDK, CDR2 SYGVNS. The CDR3 loop reads CASSVRDEQFF. CDR3 nucleotides: TGTGCCAGCAGTGTACGGGATGAGCAGTTCTTC.

The rearrangement uses TRBV21-1 and TRBJ2-7; TRBD2, the table's D call, was not compared with the DNA. TRBV21-1 is a pseudogene segment. The CDR3 contains 17 residues. CDR3 DNA sequence: TGTGCCAGCAGCAAAGTAAGCGGGAGGCGACGCTCCTACGAGCAGTACGTC. Translation gives CASSKVSGRRRSYEQYV.

The chain combines TRBV28 with TRBJ2-6, with D possibly being TRBD1 (6 bases). The CDR3 runs 15 residues. Germline assignment: CDR1 MDHEN and CDR2 SYDVKM. The germline V and J ends were trimmed by 2 bases and 2 bases, with 7 bases remaining between them. CDR3 DNA sequence: TGTGCCAGCAGTTTAGGGGGCGCTGGGGCCAACGTCCTGACTTTC. Translation: CASSLGGAGANVLTF.

J is TRBJ1-2 and V is TRBV29-1; perhaps TRBD1 as D (5 bases). This CDR3 is built from 10 residues. Trimming shortened V by 6 bases and J by 6 bases, and 8 bases separated the two germline ends. Germline loops: CDR1 SQVTM, CDR2 ANQGSEA. The chain's CDR3 is CSVGGDGYTF. The CDR3 DNA reads as TGCAGCGTGGGGGGGGATGGCTACACCTTC.

The J gene is TRBJ1-5, the V gene TRBV28, with D unresolved. The V and J ends lost 6 bases and 5 bases respectively, with 8 bases between them. This CDR3 is built from 12 residues. Germline V CDR1 and CDR2: MDHEN, SYDVKM. The CDR3 DNA reads TGTGCCAGCAGGTTGAGTGATCAGCCCCAGCATTTT. It codes for CASRLSDQPQHF.

This clonotype was counted only a few times. The J gene is TRBJ2-5, the V gene TRBV6-5, with D tentatively TRBD1 (6 bases). Trimming removed 0 bases from V and 2 bases from J, with 13 bases in between. This CDR3 is 16 amino acids long. Per the germline V gene, CDR1 is MNHEY and CDR2 is SVGAGI. In DNA form, the CDR3 reads TGTGCCAGCAGTTACTCTACGGGCAGGGGACAAGAGACCCAGTACTTC. The encoded protein is CASSYSTGRGQETQYF.

The chain joins TRBV20-1 to TRBJ1-1; D is undetermined. Germline V gene data show CDR1 as DFQATT and CDR2 as SNEGSKA (reference sequence). Trimming removed 5 bases at V and 1 base at J, with 8 bases between. This CDR3 spans 12 amino acids. Written as DNA, the CDR3 is TGCAGTGCTCTCTCAGAGAACACTGAAGCTTTCTTT. Its translation is CSALSENTEAFF.

The chain joins TRBV12-3 or TRBV12-4 to TRBJ2-3; TRBD1 agrees at 9 bases. The V gene end was trimmed by 6 bases and the J gene end by 6 bases; junction bases not matched to a gene: 4. The CDR3 has 13 residues. The CDR3 DNA is TGTGCCAGCAGGGGACAGGGCAGGGATACGCAGTATTTT. Protein: CASRGQGRDTQYF.

In DNA form, the CDR3 reads TGTGCCAGCAGTTGGATTGGGGACGCTGAAGCTTTCTTT. It encodes CASSWIGDAEAFF. The rearrangement uses TRBV6-5 and TRBJ1-1; D is perhaps TRBD1 (5 bases). The CDR3 runs to 13 residues. The V gene's germline CDR1 is MNHEY and CDR2 SVGAGI. Trimming cost V 4 bases and J 6 bases, with 12 bases left between them.

This clonotype was observed a handful of times. The junction and the germline gene differ at one end; a read error may be behind it. The J gene is TRBJ2-6, the V gene TRBV28, with D uncertain. The CDR3 covers 17 residues. CDR1 is MDHEN and CDR2 is SYDVKM in the germline V gene. In DNA, the CDR3 is TGTGCCATCAGTGACCCGGCCTTTCGCTCTGGGGCCAACGTCCTGACTTTC. Its translation is CAISDPAFRSGANVLTF.

In this sample, this clonotype turned up a few times. V and J are TRBV20-1 and TRBJ2-3; 14 bases are a match to TRBD2. Per the germline V gene, CDR1 is DFQATT and CDR2 is SNEGSKA (reference sequence). V shed 5 bases, J shed 4 bases, and the junction held 5 bases outside the gene matches. The CDR3 is made up of 15 amino acids. The CDR3 spells CSAGGLAGVSDTQYF. The CDR3 region has the DNA TGCAGTGCTGGGGGACTAGCGGGAGTGTCAGATACGCAGTATTTT.

The chain has TRBV2 and TRBJ2-1; D gene unclear. Germline CDR1 is SNHLY and CDR2 is FYNNEI. CDR3 size: 11 residues. Trimming shortened V by 6 bases and J by 8 bases, and 8 bases separated the two germline ends. In DNA, the CDR3 is TGTGCCAGCAGAACTGTCGATGAGCAGTTCTTC. Encoded protein: CASRTVDEQFF. Variable domain in full (rest from reference TRBV2 and TRBJ2-1): EPEVTQTPSHQVTQMGQEVILRCVPISNHLYFYWYRQILGQKVEFLVSFYNNEISEKSEIFDDQFSVERPDGSNFTLKIRSTKLEDSAMYFCASRTVDEQFFGPGTRLTVL.

In its sample, this clonotype was seen many times. The genes are TRBV29-1 and TRBJ2-3, with 8 nucleotides matching TRBD2. The germline V gene encodes CDR1 SQVTM and CDR2 ANQGSEA. Losses at the gene ends were 4 bases for V and 0 bases for J; bases not matched to a gene: 3. CDR3 length: 14 residues. CDR3 nucleotides: TGCAGCGTTGGATCTAGCGGGAGCACAGATACGCAGTATTTT. Translated, it gives CSVGSSGSTDTQYF.

This clonotype has a count of ten or more. The chain is built from TRBV20-1 and TRBJ2-3, with 7 bases aligning to TRBD2. Germline V CDR1 and CDR2: DFQATT, SNEGSKA (reference sequence). There are 16 residues in the CDR3. After removal of 6 bases from V and 6 bases from J, the junction contained 18 bases not matched to a gene. CDR3 nucleotide sequence: TGCAGTGCCCCCCCTTTGGTGGGAGGGCCTTCCGATACGCAGTATTTT. Amino acid sequence: CSAPPLVGGPSDTQYF.

The chain links TRBV7-9 to TRBJ2-5; 9 positions agree with TRBD2. Germline CDR1 is SEHNR and CDR2 is FQNEAQ (reference sequence). J gave up 5 bases and V 5 bases, and 9 bases lay outside the gene matches. The CDR3 spans 15 residues. CDR3 sequence (DNA): TGTGCCAGCAGCCCAGCTAGCGGGAATTTCGAGACCCAGTACTTC. This encodes CASSPASGNFETQYF.

A few counts support this clonotype. The V and J genes are TRBV6-6 and TRBJ2-2, with D perhaps matching TRBD1 (6 bases). V lost 11 bases, J lost 1 base, and 11 bases lay in between. Per the germline V gene, CDR1 is MNHNY and CDR2 is SVGAGI (reference sequence). This CDR3 is 13 amino acids long. This CDR3 reads CAFRDKNTGELFF. The CDR3 DNA sequence: TGTGCCTTCCGGGACAAGAACACCGGGGAGCTGTTTTTT.

The V call is TRBV5-1, the J call TRBJ1-6; possibly TRBD1 for D (6 bases). The CDR3 sequence is 15 residues long. V dropped 9 bases and J dropped 6 bases, with 19 bases sitting between them. In germline, CDR1 is SGHRS, CDR2 YFSETQ. The CDR3 bases are TGCGCCACGGCTCCGGGGGGCGCTTCTAATTCACCCCTCCACTTT. This sequence encodes CATAPGGASNSPLHF.

The chain joins TRBV7-9 to TRBJ2-6, with 7 nucleotides matching TRBD1. The trim removed 1 base at V and 2 bases at J, leaving 2 bases unmatched. The CDR3 runs to 16 residues. Germline V gives CDR1 SEHNR, CDR2 FQNEAQ (reference sequence). The DNA of the CDR3 is TGTGCCAGCAGCTTAGTGCAGGGGGCTGGGGCCAACGTCCTGACTTTC. It codes for CASSLVQGAGANVLTF.

The chain joins TRBV10-2 to TRBJ2-3, with D hard to call. Germline V gene lookup returns CDR1 WSHSY and CDR2 SAAADI. The CDR3 runs to 13 residues. The V end was cut by 5 bases, the J end by 4 bases, with 10 bases between. The CDR3 coding sequence is TGCGCCAGCAGTTCTATCTACGCAGATACGCAGTATTTT. Translation gives CASSSIYADTQYF.

The rearrangement joins TRBV6-5 to TRBJ2-5; D is possibly TRBD1 or TRBD2 (5 bases each). The CDR3 is 16 residues long. V lost 2 bases and J lost 5, with 18 bases in between. Germline CDR1 reads MNHEY; CDR2 reads SVGAGI. CDR3 protein: CASSYQRDLHGETQYF. CDR3 DNA: TGTGCCAGCAGTTACCAAAGGGACCTCCATGGGGAGACCCAGTACTTC.

The rearrangement links TRBV7-9 to TRBJ2-7; TRBD1 might be the D (5 bases). In germline, CDR1 is SEHNR, CDR2 FQNEAQ (reference sequence). The CDR3 contains 12 residues. V was pared by 8 bases and J by 2 bases, with 10 bases between. CDR3 amino acids: CASGAGPYEQYF. For the CDR3, the DNA is TGTGCCAGCGGGGCAGGGCCCTACGAGCAGTACTTC. The full variable domain, rest sourced from reference TRBV7-9 and TRBJ2-7, is DTGVSQNPRHKITKRGQNVTFRCDPISEHNRLYWYRQTLGQGPEFLTYFQNEAQLEKSRLLSDRFSAERPKGSFSTLEIQRTEQGDSAMYLCASGAGPYEQYFGPGTRLTVT.

The chain links TRBV7-2 to TRBJ1-1; the D is unclear. The ends were cut back, 1 base at V and 9 bases at J, with 9 bases in the middle. CDR1 is SGHTA and CDR2 is FQGNSA in the germline V gene. This CDR3 region has 12 residues. The CDR3 loop is CASSLDLPKAFF. In DNA, the CDR3 is TGTGCCAGCAGCTTAGACCTTCCGAAAGCTTTCTTT.

The table lists this clonotype with many counts. This sequence joins TRBV5-1 and TRBJ2-5; the match to TRBD2 covers 7 bases. The CDR3 extends over 15 amino acids. Germline-derived CDR1 and CDR2 are SGHRS and YFSETQ. Germline trimming cut 0 bases from V and 1 base from J; bases unmatched to any gene: 3. CDR3 bases: TGCGCCAGCAGCTTGGACGGGAGGCCCCAAGAGACCCAGTACTTC. Translated, it gives CASSLDGRPQETQYF.

The V and J genes are TRBV12-3 or TRBV12-4 and TRBJ1-5; D perhaps matches TRBD1 (5 bases). The CDR3 spans 17 residues. Trimming pared 1 base from V and 5 bases from J, leaving 18 bases between. This CDR3 reads CASSLDLRRGWDQPQHF. In DNA, the CDR3 is TGTGCCAGCAGTTTAGATCTCAGGAGGGGCTGGGATCAGCCCCAGCATTTT.

The CDR3 bases are TGTGCTAGTGGTTCCATCTACGAGCAGTACGTC. This sequence encodes CASGSIYEQYV. The V call is TRBV12-5, the J call TRBJ2-7, with D uncertain. The length of the CDR3 is 11 residues. Germline CDR1 reads LGHNT; CDR2 reads FRNRAP. The V end was cut by 4 bases, the J end by 3 bases, with 4 bases between.

This clonotype was seen a handful of times. The chain has TRBV30 and TRBJ2-2, with 10 nucleotides matching TRBD2. V dropped 0 bases and J dropped 5; count of bases not matched to a gene: 9. The CDR3 is 17 residues long. Germline V gives CDR1 GTSNPN, CDR2 SVGIG (reference sequence). The CDR3 DNA sequence: TGTGCCTGGAGTGTACGTTGGCTAGCGGGAGTTACCGGGGAGCTGTTTTTT. Protein: CAWSVRWLAGVTGELFF.